The following is a T cell receptor beta chain sequence with its context. Germline V gene lookup returns CDR1 SGHNT and CDR2 YYREEE (reference sequence). J was trimmed by 10 bases and V by 4 bases; bases with no gene match: 11. The CDR3 covers 15 residues. This specimen belongs to a study of blood T cell repertoires in COVID-19. TCRdb's copy holds only in-frame clones and misses some; the assay was immunoSEQ multiplex PCR. The repertoire holds some 180,000 clones, with around 90% as singletons. V gene TRBV5-4 combines with J gene TRBJ1-6, with 7 bases matching TRBD1. This clonotype was obtained from a man younger than 30 with COVID-19, enrolled during active disease. Input material: peripheral blood. CDR3 sequence: CASSLQGGAPSPLHF. The CDR3, as DNA: TGTGCCAGCAGCCTTCAGGGGGGCGCCCCCTCACCCCTCCACTTT.